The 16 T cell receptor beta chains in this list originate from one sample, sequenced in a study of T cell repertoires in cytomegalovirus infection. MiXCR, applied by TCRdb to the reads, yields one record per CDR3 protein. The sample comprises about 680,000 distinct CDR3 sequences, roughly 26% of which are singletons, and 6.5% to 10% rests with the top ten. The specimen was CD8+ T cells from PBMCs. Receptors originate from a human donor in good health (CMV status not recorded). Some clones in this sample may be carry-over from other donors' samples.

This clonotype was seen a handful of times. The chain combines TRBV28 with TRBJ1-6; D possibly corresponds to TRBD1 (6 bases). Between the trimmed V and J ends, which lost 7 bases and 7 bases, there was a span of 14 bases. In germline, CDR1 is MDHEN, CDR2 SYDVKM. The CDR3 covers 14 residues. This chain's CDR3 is CASIRAGTNSPLHF. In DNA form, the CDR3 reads TGTGCCAGCATCAGGGCAGGGACAAATTCACCCCTCCACTTT. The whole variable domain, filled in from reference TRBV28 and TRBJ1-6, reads DVKVTQSSRYLVKRTGEKVFLECVQDMDHENMFWYRQDPGLGLRLIYFSYDVKMKEKGDIPEGYSVSREKKERFSLILESASTNQTSMYLCASIRAGTNSPLHFGNGTRLTVT.

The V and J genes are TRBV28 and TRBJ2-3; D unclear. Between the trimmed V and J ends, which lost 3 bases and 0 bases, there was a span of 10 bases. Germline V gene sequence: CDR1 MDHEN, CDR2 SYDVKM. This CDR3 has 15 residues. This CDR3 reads CASSFGLGSTDTQYF. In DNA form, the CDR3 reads TGTGCCAGCAGTTTCGGGTTGGGCAGCACAGATACGCAGTATTTT.

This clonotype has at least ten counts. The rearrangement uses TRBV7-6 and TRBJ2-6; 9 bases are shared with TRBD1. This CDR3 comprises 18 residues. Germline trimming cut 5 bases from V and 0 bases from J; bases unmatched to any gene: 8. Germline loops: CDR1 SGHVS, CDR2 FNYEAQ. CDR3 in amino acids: CASSLTGGALSGANVLTF. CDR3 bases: TGTGCCAGCAGCCTGACAGGGGGGGCACTCTCTGGGGCCAACGTCCTGACTTTC.

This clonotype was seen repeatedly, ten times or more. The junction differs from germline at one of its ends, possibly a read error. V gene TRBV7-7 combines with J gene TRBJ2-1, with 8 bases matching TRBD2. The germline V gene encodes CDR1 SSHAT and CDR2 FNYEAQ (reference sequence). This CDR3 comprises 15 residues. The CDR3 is CASSLGSGGYNEQFF. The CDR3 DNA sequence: TGTGCTAGCAGCTTAGGAAGCGGGGGCTACAATGAGCAGTTCTTC.

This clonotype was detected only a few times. The CDR3 loop is CSANLVAKNIQYF. CDR3 nucleotides: TGCAGTGCTAATTTAGTAGCCAAAAACATTCAGTACTTC. V and J are TRBV20-1 and TRBJ2-4; unclear D gene. Trimming shortened V by 4 bases and J by 0 bases, and 7 bases separated the two germline ends. Germline V gives CDR1 DFQATT, CDR2 SNEGSKA (reference sequence). The CDR3 is made up of 13 amino acids.

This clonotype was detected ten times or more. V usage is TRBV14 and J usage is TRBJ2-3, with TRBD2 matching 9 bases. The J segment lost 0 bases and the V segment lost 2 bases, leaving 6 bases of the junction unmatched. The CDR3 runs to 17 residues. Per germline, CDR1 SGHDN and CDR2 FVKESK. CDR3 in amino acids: CASSQTGTSYSTDTQYF. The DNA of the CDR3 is TGTGCCAGCAGCCAAACCGGGACTAGCTATAGCACAGATACGCAGTATTTT. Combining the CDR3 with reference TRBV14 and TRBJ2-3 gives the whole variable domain EAGVTQFPSHSVIEKGQTVTLRCDPISGHDNLYWYRRVMGKEIKFLLHFVKESKQDESGMPNNRFLAERTGGTYSTLKVQPAELEDSGVYFCASSQTGTSYSTDTQYFGPGTRLTVL.

DNA for the CDR3: TGTGCCAGCAGGTCGCCGTACACTGAAGCTTTCTTT. This encodes CASRSPYTEAFF. The chain carries TRBV12-3 or TRBV12-4 and TRBJ1-1; D gene ambiguous. This CDR3 region has 12 residues. V dropped 6 bases and J dropped 3 bases, with 8 bases sitting between them.

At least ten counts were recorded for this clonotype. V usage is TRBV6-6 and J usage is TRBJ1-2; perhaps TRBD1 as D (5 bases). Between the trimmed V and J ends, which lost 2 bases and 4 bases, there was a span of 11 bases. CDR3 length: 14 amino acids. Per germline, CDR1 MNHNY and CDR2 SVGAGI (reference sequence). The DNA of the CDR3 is TGTGCCAGCAGTTACGAAGGCAGGGCCTATGGCTACACCTTC. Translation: CASSYEGRAYGYTF.

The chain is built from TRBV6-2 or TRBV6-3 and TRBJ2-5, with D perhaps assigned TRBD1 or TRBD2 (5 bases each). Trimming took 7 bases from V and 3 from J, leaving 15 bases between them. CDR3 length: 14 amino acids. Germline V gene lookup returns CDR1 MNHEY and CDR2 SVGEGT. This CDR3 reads CASKRDGAKETQYF. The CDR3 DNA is TGTGCCAGCAAGCGTGACGGGGCTAAAGAGACCCAGTACTTC.

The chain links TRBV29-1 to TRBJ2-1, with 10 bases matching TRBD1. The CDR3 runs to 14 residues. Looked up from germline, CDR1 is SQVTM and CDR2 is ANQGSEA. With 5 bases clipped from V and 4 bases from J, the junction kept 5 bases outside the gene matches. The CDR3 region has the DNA TGCAGCGTTTCCGGGACAGGGGTTTACAATGAGCAGTTCTTC. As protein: CSVSGTGVYNEQFF.

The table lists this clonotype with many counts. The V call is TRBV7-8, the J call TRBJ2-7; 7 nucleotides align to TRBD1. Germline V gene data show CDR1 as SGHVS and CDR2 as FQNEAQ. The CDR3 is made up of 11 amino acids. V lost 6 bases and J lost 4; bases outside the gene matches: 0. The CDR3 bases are TGTGCCAGCAGACAGGGGTACGAGCAGTACTTC. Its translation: CASRQGYEQYF.

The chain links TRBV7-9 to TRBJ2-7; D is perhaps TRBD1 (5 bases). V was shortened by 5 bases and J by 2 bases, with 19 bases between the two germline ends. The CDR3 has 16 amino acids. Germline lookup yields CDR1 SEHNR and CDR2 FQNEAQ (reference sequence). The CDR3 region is CASSTNSRQGTYEQYV. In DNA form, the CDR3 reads TGTGCCAGCAGCACCAACTCCCGGCAGGGTACCTACGAGCAGTACGTC.

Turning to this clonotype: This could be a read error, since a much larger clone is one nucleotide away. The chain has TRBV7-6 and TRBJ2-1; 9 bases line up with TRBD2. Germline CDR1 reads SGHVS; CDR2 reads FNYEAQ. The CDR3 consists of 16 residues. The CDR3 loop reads CASSSSGTSSYNGQFF. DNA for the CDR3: TGTGCCAGCAGCTCCTCCGGGACTAGCTCCTACAATGGGCAGTTCTTC. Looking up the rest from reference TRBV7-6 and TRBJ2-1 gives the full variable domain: GAGVSQSPRYKVTKRGQDVALRCDPISGHVSLYWYRQALGQGPEFLTYFNYEAQQDKSGLPNDRFSAERPEGSISTLTIQRTEQRDSAMYRCASSSSGTSSYNGQFFGPGTRLTVL.

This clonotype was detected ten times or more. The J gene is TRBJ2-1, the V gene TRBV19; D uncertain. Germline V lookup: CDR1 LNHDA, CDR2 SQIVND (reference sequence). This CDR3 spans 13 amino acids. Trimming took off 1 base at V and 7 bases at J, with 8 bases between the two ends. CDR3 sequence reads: CASSIAPRNEQFF. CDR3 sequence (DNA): TGTGCCAGTAGTATAGCGCCAAGAAATGAGCAGTTCTTC.

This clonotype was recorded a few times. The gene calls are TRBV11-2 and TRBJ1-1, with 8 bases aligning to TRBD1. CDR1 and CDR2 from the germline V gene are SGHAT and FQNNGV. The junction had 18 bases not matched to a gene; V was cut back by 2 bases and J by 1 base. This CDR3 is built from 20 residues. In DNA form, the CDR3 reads TGTGCCAGCAGCTTATTCCGGGATCGCGGACAGGGCGGAGGGAACACTGAAGCTTTCTTT. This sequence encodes CASSLFRDRGQGGGNTEAFF. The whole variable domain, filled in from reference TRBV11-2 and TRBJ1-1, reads EAGVAQSPRYKIIEKRQSVAFWCNPISGHATLYWYQQILGQGPKLLIQFQNNGVVDDSQLPKDRFSAERLKGVDSTLKIQPAKLEDSAVYLCASSLFRDRGQGGGNTEAFFGQGTRLTVV.

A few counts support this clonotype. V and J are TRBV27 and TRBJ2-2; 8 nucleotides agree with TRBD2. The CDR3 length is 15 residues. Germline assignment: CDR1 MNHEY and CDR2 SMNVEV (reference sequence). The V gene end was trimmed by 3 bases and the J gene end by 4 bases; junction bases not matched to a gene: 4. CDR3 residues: CASSFTAGATGELFF. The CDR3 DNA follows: TGTGCCAGCAGTTTTACAGCGGGGGCCACCGGGGAGCTGTTTTTT.